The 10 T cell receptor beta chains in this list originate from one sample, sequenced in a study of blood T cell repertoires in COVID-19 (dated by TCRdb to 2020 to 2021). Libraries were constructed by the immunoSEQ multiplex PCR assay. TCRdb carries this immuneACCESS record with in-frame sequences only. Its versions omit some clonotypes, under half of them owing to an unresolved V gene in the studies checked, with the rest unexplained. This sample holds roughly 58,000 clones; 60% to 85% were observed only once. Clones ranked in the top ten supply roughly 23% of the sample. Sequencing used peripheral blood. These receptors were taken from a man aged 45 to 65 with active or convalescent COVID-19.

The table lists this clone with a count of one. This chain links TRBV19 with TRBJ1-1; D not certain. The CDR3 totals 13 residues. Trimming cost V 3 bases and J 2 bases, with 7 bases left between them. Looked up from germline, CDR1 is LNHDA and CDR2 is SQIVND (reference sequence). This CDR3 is CASSITQNTEAFF. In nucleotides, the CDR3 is TGTGCCAGTAGTATTACACAAAACACTGAAGCTTTCTTT.

CDR3: CASSSGTSGRATDTQYF. The CDR3 nucleotides are TGTGCCAGCAGCTCGGGGACTAGCGGGAGGGCCACAGATACGCAGTATTTT. The J gene is TRBJ2-3, the V gene TRBV7-2; the match to TRBD2 covers 16 bases. Per the germline V gene, CDR1 is SGHTA and CDR2 is FQGNSA. This CDR3 is built from 17 residues. Trimming cost V 4 bases and J 2 bases; bases outside gene matches: 3.

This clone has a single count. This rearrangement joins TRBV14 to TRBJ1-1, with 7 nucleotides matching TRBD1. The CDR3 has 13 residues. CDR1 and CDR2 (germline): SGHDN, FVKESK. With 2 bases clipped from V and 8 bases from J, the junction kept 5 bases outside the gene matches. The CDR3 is CASSQLRQGEAFF. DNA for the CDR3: TGTGCCAGCAGCCAATTACGACAGGGAGAAGCTTTCTTT.

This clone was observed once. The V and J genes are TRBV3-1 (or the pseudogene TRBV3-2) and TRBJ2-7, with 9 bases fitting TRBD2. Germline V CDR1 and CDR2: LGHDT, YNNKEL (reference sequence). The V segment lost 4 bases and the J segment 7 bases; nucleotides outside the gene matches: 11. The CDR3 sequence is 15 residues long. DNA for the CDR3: TGTGCCAGCAGCCCAGTAGCGGGGGTATTATCGGAGCAGTACTTC. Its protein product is CASSPVAGVLSEQYF.

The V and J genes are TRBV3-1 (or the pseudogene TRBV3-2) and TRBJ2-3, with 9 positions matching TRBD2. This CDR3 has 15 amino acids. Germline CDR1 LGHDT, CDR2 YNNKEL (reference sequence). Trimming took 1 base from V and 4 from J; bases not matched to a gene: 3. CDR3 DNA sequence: TGTGCCAGCAGCCAAGCTCGCGGGGGGGCAGATACGCAGTATTTT. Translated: CASSQARGGADTQYF.

This CDR3 is CASSLQKNTEAFF. CDR3 coding DNA: TGTGCCAGCAGCCTACAGAAGAACACTGAAGCTTTCTTT. The gene calls are TRBV5-5 and TRBJ1-1; D gene ambiguous. The V end was cut by 4 bases, the J end by 1 base, with 8 bases between. The CDR3 is 13 residues long. Germline V lookup: CDR1 SGHKS, CDR2 YYEKEE (reference sequence).

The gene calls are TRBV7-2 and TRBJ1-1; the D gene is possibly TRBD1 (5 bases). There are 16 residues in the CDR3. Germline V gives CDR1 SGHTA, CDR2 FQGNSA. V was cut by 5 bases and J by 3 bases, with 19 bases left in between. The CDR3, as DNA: TGTGCCAGCAGCCCCGGCGGGGCCTTAGGATACACTGAAGCTTTCTTT. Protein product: CASSPGGALGYTEAFF.

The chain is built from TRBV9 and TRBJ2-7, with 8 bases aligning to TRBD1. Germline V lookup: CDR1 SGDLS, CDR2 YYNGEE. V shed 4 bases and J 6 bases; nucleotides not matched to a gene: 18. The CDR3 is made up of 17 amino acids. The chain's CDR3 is CASSSTKQTGERVEQYF. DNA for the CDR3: TGTGCCAGCAGCTCGACGAAACAGACAGGGGAGAGGGTCGAGCAGTACTTC.

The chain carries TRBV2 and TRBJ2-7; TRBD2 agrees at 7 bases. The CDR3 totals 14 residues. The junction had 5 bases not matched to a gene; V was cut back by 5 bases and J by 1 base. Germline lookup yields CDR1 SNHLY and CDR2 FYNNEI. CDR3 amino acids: CASSLAATSYEQYF. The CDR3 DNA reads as TGTGCCAGCAGTCTAGCGGCGACTTCCTACGAGCAGTACTTC.

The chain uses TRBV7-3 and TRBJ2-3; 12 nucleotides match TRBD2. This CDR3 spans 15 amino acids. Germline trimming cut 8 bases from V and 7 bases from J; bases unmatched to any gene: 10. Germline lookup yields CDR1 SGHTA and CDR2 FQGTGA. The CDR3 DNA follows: TGTGCCAGCGGTACGACTAGCGGGAGTATAAATACGCAGTATTTT. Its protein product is CASGTTSGSINTQYF.